This T cell receptor beta chain came from a study of naive and memory T cell subsets. Findings and limits, study-wide: Over 85% of naive TCR sequences appeared only once, unlike memory subsets. Diversity fell and Gini index rose from naive through CM, EM, EMRA.

Both TRBC1 and TRBC2 were covered by a beta constant-region primer of two equimolar oligonucleotides. Four rounds of PCR amplified the ligated cDNA using nested alpha and beta constant-region primers plus SP2. TCRdb independently ran MiXCR on the UMI-ligation and nested PCR reads; one entry per CDR3 protein. The data contain over 30,000 distinct CDR3 sequences, less than 20% of them singletons. From the second PCR step, alpha and beta chains were amplified apart. Only a few counts were recorded for this clonotype. What it binds is unknown. Trimming at V came to 6 bases and at J to 4 bases, leaving 6 bases not matched to a gene. The CDR3 loop spans 13 amino acids. Germline CDR1 is SQVTM and CDR2 is ANQGSEA.

The specimen was effector memory CD4+ T cells from blood. Subset here: effector memory, CD45RA- CD27-. V usage is TRBV29-1 and J usage is TRBJ1-1, with 9 positions matching TRBD1. The sequence was obtained from a human donor in good health. The CDR3 reads CSVTGGLGTEAFF. CDR3 DNA sequence: TGCAGCGTAACAGGGGGCCTTGGCACTGAAGCTTTCTTT.